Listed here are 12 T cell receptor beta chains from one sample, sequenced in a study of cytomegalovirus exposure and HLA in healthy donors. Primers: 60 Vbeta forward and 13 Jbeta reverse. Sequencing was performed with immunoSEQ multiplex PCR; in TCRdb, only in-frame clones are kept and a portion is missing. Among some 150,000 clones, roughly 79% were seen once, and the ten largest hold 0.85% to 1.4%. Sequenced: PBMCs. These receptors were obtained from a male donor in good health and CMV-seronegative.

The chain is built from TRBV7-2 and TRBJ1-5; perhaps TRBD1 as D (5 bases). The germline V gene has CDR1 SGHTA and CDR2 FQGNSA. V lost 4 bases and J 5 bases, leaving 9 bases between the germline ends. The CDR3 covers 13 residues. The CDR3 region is CASSSKTDQPQHF. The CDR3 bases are TGTGCCAGCAGCTCCAAGACAGATCAGCCCCAGCATTTT.

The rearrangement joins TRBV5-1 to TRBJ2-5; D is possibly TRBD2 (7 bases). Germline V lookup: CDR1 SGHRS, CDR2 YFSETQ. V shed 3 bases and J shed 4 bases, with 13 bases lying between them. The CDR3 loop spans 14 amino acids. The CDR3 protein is CASSSGAGAETQYF. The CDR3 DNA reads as TGCGCCAGCAGCTCCGGGGCGGGGGCAGAGACCCAGTACTTC.

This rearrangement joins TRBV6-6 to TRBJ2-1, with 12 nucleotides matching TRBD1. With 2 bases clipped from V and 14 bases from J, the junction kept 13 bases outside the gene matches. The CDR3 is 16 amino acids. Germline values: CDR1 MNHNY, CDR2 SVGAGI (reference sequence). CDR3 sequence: CASSYPGGGQGAMEFF. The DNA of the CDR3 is TGTGCCAGCAGTTACCCGGGGGGGGGACAGGGGGCTATGGAGTTCTTC.

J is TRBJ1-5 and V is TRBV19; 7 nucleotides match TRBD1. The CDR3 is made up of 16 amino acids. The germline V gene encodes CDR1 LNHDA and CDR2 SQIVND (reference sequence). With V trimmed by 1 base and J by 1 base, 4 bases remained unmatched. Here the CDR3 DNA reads TGTGCCAGTAGTATAGGGTCAGGGGGAAGCAATCAGCCCCAGCATTTT. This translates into CASSIGSGGSNQPQHF.

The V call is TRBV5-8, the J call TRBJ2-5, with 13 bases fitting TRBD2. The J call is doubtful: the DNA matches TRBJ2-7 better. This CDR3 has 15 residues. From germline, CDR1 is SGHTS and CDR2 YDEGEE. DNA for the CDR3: TGTGCCAGCAGCGTTGGACTAGCGGGGGCCTACGAGCAGTACTTC. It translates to CASSVGLAGAYEQYF.

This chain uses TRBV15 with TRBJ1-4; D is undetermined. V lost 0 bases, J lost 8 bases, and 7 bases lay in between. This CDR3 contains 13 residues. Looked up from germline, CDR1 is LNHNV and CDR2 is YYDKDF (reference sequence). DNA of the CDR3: TGTGCCACCAGCAGAGATAGGAGGGAAAAACTGTTTTTT. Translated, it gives CATSRDRREKLFF.

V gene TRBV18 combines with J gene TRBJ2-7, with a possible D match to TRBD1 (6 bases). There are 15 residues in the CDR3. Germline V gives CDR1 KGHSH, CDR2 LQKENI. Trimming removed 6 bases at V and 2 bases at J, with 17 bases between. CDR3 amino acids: CASSRLGTRTYEQYF. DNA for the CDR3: TGTGCCAGCTCCCGCCTAGGGACACGAACCTACGAGCAGTACTTC.

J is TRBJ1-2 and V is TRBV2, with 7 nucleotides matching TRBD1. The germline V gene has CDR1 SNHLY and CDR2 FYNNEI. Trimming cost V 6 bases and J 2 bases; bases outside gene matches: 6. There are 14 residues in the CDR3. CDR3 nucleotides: TGTGCCAGCAGGGGGGGACAGCGAAACTATGGCTACACCTTC. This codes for CASRGGQRNYGYTF.

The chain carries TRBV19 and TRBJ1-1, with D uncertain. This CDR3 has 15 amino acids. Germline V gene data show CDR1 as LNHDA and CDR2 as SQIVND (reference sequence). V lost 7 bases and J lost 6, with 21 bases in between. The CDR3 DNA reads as TGTGCCAGTACCCCTCCGGGCATGCGGGCCCCTGAAGCTTTCTTT. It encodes CASTPPGMRAPEAFF. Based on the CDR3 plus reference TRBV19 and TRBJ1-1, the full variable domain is DGGITQSPKYLFRKEGQNVTLSCEQNLNHDAMYWYRQDPGQGLRLIYYSQIVNDFQKGDIAEGYSVSREKKESFPLTVTSAQKNPTAFYLCASTPPGMRAPEAFFGQGTRLTVV.

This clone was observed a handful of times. The CDR3 DNA sequence: TGTGCCAGCGACCCCCGTAGGGTCTTTCGGGGGGGGAACACCGGGGAGCTGTTTTTT. This sequence encodes CASDPRRVFRGGNTGELFF. The chain employs TRBV7-8 and TRBJ2-2; 8 bases are a match to TRBD2. This CDR3 is built from 19 residues. Germline V gene sequence: CDR1 SGHVS, CDR2 FQNEAQ. V lost 8 bases to trimming and J lost 1 base; unmatched junction nucleotides: 18.

CDR3 nucleotide sequence: TGCGCCAGCAGCCAAGATCGGGAGAGTTCACCCCTCCACTTT. Residues: CASSQDRESSPLHF. The chain has TRBV4-3 and TRBJ1-6; D gene uncertain. This CDR3 has 14 amino acids. V lost 0 bases, J lost 9 bases, and 9 bases lay in between. Per the germline V gene, CDR1 is LGHNA and CDR2 is YSLEER.

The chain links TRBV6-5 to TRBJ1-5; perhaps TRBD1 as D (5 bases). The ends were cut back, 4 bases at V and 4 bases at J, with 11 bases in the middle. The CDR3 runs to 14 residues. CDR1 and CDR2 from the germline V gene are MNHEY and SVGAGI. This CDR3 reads CASSWGVGNQPQHF. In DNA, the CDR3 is TGTGCCAGCAGTTGGGGGGTTGGGAATCAGCCCCAGCATTTT.